This T cell receptor (beta chain) was retrieved from a study of post-analysis software for immune sequencing data. Study context: Relapsing-remitting, secondary progressive and progressive-relapsing forms of multiple sclerosis all featured among disease courses.

Overall study findings and caveats: Multiple sclerosis patients had significantly lower normalized Chao1 diversity than controls.

Tagging with unique molecular identifiers was a feature of the TCR beta cDNA libraries. TCRdb re-called the PCR reads through MiXCR, storing one row per CDR3 protein. The data contain around 400,000 distinct CDR3 sequences, roughly 35% of them seen just once; the ten biggest clones take up about an eighth. Of note for this clonotype: What it binds is not known.

This TCR derives from a girl between 5 and 17 years old with multiple sclerosis. Source material: blood.

The CDR3 region has the DNA TGCGCCAGCAGCTTACTGGCTGTTGCAACTAATGAAAAACTGTTTTTT. This codes for CASSLLAVATNEKLFF. The genes are TRBV5-1 and TRBJ1-4, with unresolved D. The CDR3 spans 16 residues. Germline V gene lookup returns CDR1 SGHRS and CDR2 YFSETQ. The V and J ends lost 2 bases and 0 bases respectively, with 11 bases between them.